The T cell receptor (beta chain) described here comes from a study of T cells in Graves' hyperthyroidism and ophthalmopathy. Study-wide findings and caveats: In the analysis, a 13 V-J model separated ophthalmopathy from stable hyperthyroidism. Among thyroid clonotypes expanded above 0.001, most also appeared in blood.

This clonotype was counted between two and nine times. What it binds is not known. Hyperthyroidism, newly diagnosed and lasting under 2 months, affected patients aged 18 to 65. Diagnosing involved the use of clinical symptoms, serum thyroxine and TRAb, thyroid ultrasound and orbital computed tomography. RNA transcripts gave rise to amplified TCR beta CDR3 regions. The HTBI primer set served for first-round RT-PCR of the TCR CDR3. From the multiplex PCR reads, TCRdb called clonotypes with MiXCR, one entry per CDR3 protein. This repertoire shows about 840,000 distinct CDR3 sequences, 35% to 45% found once; its top ten account for about 8.9%. The CDR3 covers 12 residues. The germline V gene encodes CDR1 SNHLY and CDR2 FYNNEI. Trimming removed 3 bases from V and 5 bases from J, with 6 bases in between.

This sequence originates from a young man with Graves' hyperthyroidism. Sequencing input: blood. The rearrangement links TRBV2 to TRBJ2-3, with D unresolved. The CDR3 bases are TGTGCCAGCAGTGATCTTGGAGATACGCAGTATTTT. Translation: CASSDLGDTQYF.